This T cell receptor beta chain came from a study of blood T cell repertoires in COVID-19. Study at large: Samples came from the United States, Italy and Spain, spanning acute and convalescent COVID-19.

CDR3 size: 16 residues. Germline lookup yields CDR1 LGHDT and CDR2 YNNKEL (reference sequence). The junction had 6 bases not matched to a gene; V was cut back by 2 bases and J by 4 bases. Profiling relied on immunoSEQ multiplex PCR, and the TCRdb table lists in-frame clones only, not all of them. The table shows some 16,000 clones, with around 87% occurring only once. The rearrangement joins TRBV3-1 (or the pseudogene TRBV3-2) to TRBJ2-5, with TRBD2 matching over 11 bases. Input material: peripheral blood. The sequence came from a man in his sixties with acute or convalescent COVID-19. In DNA, the CDR3 is TGTGCCAGCAGCCAAAAGGGCCTAGCGGGGGGAGAGACCCAGTACTTC. Amino acid sequence: CASSQKGLAGGETQYF.